Below, 8 T cell receptor beta chains from the same sample are listed, as sequenced in a study of Ad26.COV2.S vaccination and SARS-CoV-2 variants. Here immunoSEQ multiplex PCR was the method, and the copy in TCRdb shows in-frame clones only, minus some. The repertoire holds 350,000 to 500,000 clones, with 89% as singletons. Sample treatment: 15 to 20 received Ad26.COV2.S at low or high dose, single or two shots; roughly five received placebo; per-sample allocation not given. Sampling occurred on day 63 after the first vaccine or placebo injection. Here the sequenced sample was peripheral blood, taken in a trial of Ad26.COV2.S vaccine versus placebo. The receptors were gathered from a person between 18 and 65 years old who received the Ad26.COV2.S COVID-19 vaccine or a placebo.

The chain recombines TRBV29-1 with TRBJ2-3, with D perhaps TRBD1 or TRBD2 (6 bases each). Trimming took 6 bases from V and 5 from J, leaving 18 bases between them. This CDR3 spans 14 amino acids. Germline CDR1 SQVTM, CDR2 ANQGSEA. Here the CDR3 reads CSVSRGQRRDTQYF. The CDR3 nucleotides are TGCAGCGTCTCCCGGGGGCAAAGGCGAGATACGCAGTATTTT.

This clone was seen more than once but under ten times. The chain joins TRBV5-6 to TRBJ2-7, with D perhaps being TRBD1 or TRBD2 (5 bases each). With 2 bases removed from V and 6 bases from J, the gap between germline ends came to 15 bases. The CDR3 extends over 14 amino acids. The germline V gene has CDR1 SGHDT and CDR2 YYEEEE. CDR3 in amino acids: CASSLWKGDREQYV. CDR3 in DNA: TGTGCCAGCAGCTTATGGAAAGGGGACCGCGAGCAGTACGTC.

The V and J genes are TRBV19 and TRBJ2-2; a possible D gene is TRBD2 (6 bases). Germline V gene lookup returns CDR1 LNHDA and CDR2 SQIVND (reference sequence). V was pared by 4 bases and J by 6 bases, with 12 bases between. There are 14 residues in the CDR3. CDR3 DNA: TGTGCCAGTAGTACCCGGGACTTGCCCGGGGAGCTGTTTTTT. It yields the protein CASSTRDLPGELFF.

CDR3 nucleotides: TGTGCCAGTAGTTTGAGCTACGAGCAGTACGTC. This sequence encodes CASSLSYEQYV. The V and J genes are TRBV19 and TRBJ2-7, with D unclear. Trimming left V 5 bases short and J 3 bases short, with 5 bases between. CDR3 length: 11 residues. CDR1 and CDR2 from the germline V gene are LNHDA and SQIVND (reference sequence).

The chain couples TRBV5-1 to TRBJ2-5; a weak D match, TRBD2 (6 bases). The CDR3 is made up of 14 amino acids. CDR1 SGHRS and CDR2 YFSETQ come from the germline V gene. V dropped 5 bases and J dropped 2 bases, with 13 bases sitting between them. CDR3 region: CASSVEGPQETQYF. DNA of the CDR3: TGCGCCAGCAGTGTGGAGGGCCCACAAGAGACCCAGTACTTC.

This chain joins TRBV7-6 and TRBJ2-1; 7 nucleotides align to TRBD1. The CDR3 is 17 amino acids. Germline CDR1 and CDR2: SGHVS and FNYEAQ. V lost 0 bases to trimming and J lost 9 bases; unmatched junction nucleotides: 14. The CDR3 sequence: CASSLAAGTATLGEQFF. The CDR3 DNA is TGTGCCAGCAGCTTAGCGGCCGGGACAGCGACCTTGGGTGAGCAGTTCTTC.

The V and J genes are TRBV7-8 and TRBJ1-5, with 8 positions matching TRBD1. The germline V gene encodes CDR1 SGHVS and CDR2 FQNEAQ. The junction had 7 bases not matched to a gene; V was cut back by 6 bases and J by 3 bases. The CDR3 totals 15 residues. Here the CDR3 DNA reads TGTGCCAGCAGTTCTGACAGGGGAAACAATCAGCCCCAGCATTTT. Encoded protein: CASSSDRGNNQPQHF.

The chain carries TRBV14 and TRBJ1-4; D call uncertain. The CDR3 is 14 amino acids. Germline CDR1 and CDR2: SGHDN and FVKESK. V was trimmed by 3 bases and J by 8 bases, leaving 13 bases between them. The CDR3: CASSQLQGSEKLFF. CDR3 nucleotide sequence: TGTGCCAGCAGCCAGTTACAAGGTTCCGAAAAACTGTTTTTT.